The rows below give T cell receptor beta chains drawn from one sample of a study of graft-versus-host responses after intestinal transplantation. Only in-frame clones appear in the TCRdb table, and some are missing; sequencing was by immunoSEQ multiplex PCR. The sample includes 80,000 to 100,000 clones, 85% to 95% of them seen just once. Antigen specificity for these receptors is unknown. This specimen consisted of unstimulated CD8+ T cells sorted from spleen or lymph node cells, obtained before transplant. The receptors originated from a human donor who was the organ donor for an intestinal transplant. Both conserved end residues are part of each CDR3. The D gene is left open where the match is weak. Not all rows give a size; the values are once, few, many and, for expanded clones, a class.

TRBD2,-,TRBV4-1,TRBJ2-7,TGCGCCAGCAGCCAACAGACTAGCGGGGGGGACGAGCAGTACTTC,CASSQQTSGGDEQYF
-,-,TRBV2,TRBJ2-7,TGTGCCAGCAGTGAGGAGGGTTACTACGAGCAGTACTTC,CASSEEGYYEQYF
-,-,TRBV13,TRBJ2-7,TGTGCCAGCAGCCGGGACAACTCCTACGAGCAGTACTTC,CASSRDNSYEQYF
-,-,TRBV6-5,TRBJ2-7,TGTGCCAGCAGTTACGGGGGCAGGTACGAGCAGTACTTC,CASSYGGRYEQYF
-,-,TRBV2,TRBJ2-5,TGTGCCAGCACAGGGGCCATCCAAGAGACCCAGTACTTC,CASTGAIQETQYF
TRBD1,-,TRBV11-2,TRBJ2-7,TGTGCCAGCAGCTTAGGGGGACAGTTCCCCTACGAGCAGTACTTC,CASSLGGQFPYEQYF
TRBD2,-,TRBV7-6,TRBJ2-3,TGTGCCAGCAGCCCCCGGGGGGGCACAGATACGCAGTATTTT,CASSPRGGTDTQYF
TRBD1,-,TRBV5-1,TRBJ2-7,TGCGCCAGCAGCCCCGGGACAGGGGACAACGAGCAGTACTTC,CASSPGTGDNEQYF
-,-,TRBV4-1,TRBJ1-2,TGCGCCAGCAGCCAAGTGCCAGATAACTATGGCTACACCTTC,CASSQVPDNYGYTF
-,-,TRBV2,TRBJ2-3,TGTGCCAGCACTCGAATCAGGGGAAGGTGGCGTGATACGCAGTATTTT,CASTRIRGRWRDTQYF
TRBD2,once,TRBV9,TRBJ2-1,TGTGCCAGCAACCTGGGACTAGCGGGAGTGACCAATGAGCAGTTCTTC,CASNLGLAGVTNEQFF
-,-,TRBV6-1,TRBJ1-6,TGTGCCAGCAGTGATTTCCGAGGAAATAATTCACCCCTCCACTTT,CASSDFRGNNSPLHF
TRBD2,-,TRBV6-1,TRBJ2-3,TGTGCCAGCAGTTCGCTAGCGGGAGGTGTGGATACGCAGTATTTT,CASSSLAGGVDTQYF
TRBD1,-,TRBV13,TRBJ2-7,TGTGCCAGCAGCGTCCGGGACAGGGGCCCCTTTGTCTACGAGCAGTACTTC,CASSVRDRGPFVYEQYF
TRBD1,once,TRBV4-1,TRBJ1-2,TGCGCCAGCAGCCCCGGGACAGGGAACCATGGCTACACCTTC,CASSPGTGNHGYTF
TRBD2,-,TRBV2,TRBJ2-1,TGTGCCAGCAGTGAGACTAGCGGGAGGGCCGAGGGTTACAATGAGCAGTTCTTC,CASSETSGRAEGYNEQFF
-,-,TRBV7-8,TRBJ2-7,TGTGCCAGCAGCCCGGGGGGCGGCTCCTCCTACGAGCAGTACTTC,CASSPGGGSSYEQYF
TRBD1,-,TRBV7-9,TRBJ1-2,TGTGCCAGCAGCTCCGGGACAGGGGATGGCTACACCTTC,CASSSGTGDGYTF
TRBD2,-,TRBV28,TRBJ2-1,TGTGCCAGCAGGACGAGGGCTAGCGGGTTCTCTGAGCAGTTCTTC,CASRTRASGFSEQFF
TRBD2,-,TRBV5-4,TRBJ2-7,TGTGCCAGCAGCCACGGGACTAGCGCCTCCTACGAGCAGTACTTC,CASSHGTSASYEQYF
-,-,TRBV23-1,TRBJ2-3,TGCGCCAGCAGGCTCCGGGACAAAAATACGCAGTATTTT,CASRLRDKNTQYF
-,-,TRBV2,TRBJ2-7,TGTGCCAAAAGACAGGAAAGCTCCTACGAGCAGTACTTC,CAKRQESSYEQYF
-,-,TRBV6-1,TRBJ2-7,TGTGCCAGCAGTGGAGATACCGGTGCCTACGAGCAGTACTTC,CASSGDTGAYEQYF